The sequence of this T cell receptor beta chain was determined in a study of cytomegalovirus exposure and HLA in healthy donors. The PCR had 60 Vbeta and 13 Jbeta primers. The data were produced by immunoSEQ multiplex PCR, yet TCRdb's version contains in-frame clones alone and is incomplete. The data show about 120,000 clones, approximately 72% seen once. Study findings and constraints: Some V segments (TRBV6-2 and TRBV6-3 among them) were excluded as indistinguishable.

Germline CDR1 reads SGHRS; CDR2 reads YFSETQ. The trim removed 0 bases at V and 4 bases at J, leaving 2 bases unmatched. CDR3 size: 14 residues. As to this clone: Its target is not known.

The chain has TRBV5-1 and TRBJ2-7; 9 nucleotides align to TRBD1. This receptor was taken from a man in his 60s in good health and CMV-seropositive. The specimen sequenced was PBMCs. CDR3 sequence reads: CASSLEGQGYEQYF. The DNA of the CDR3 is TGCGCCAGCAGCTTGGAGGGACAGGGATACGAGCAGTACTTC.